These 10 T cell receptor beta chains were all obtained from the same sample, sequenced in a study of cytomegalovirus exposure and HLA in healthy donors. PCR employed 60 Vbeta and 13 Jbeta primers. TCRdb keeps only in-frame clones here, not all; method: immunoSEQ multiplex PCR. The profile shows 200,000 or so clones, 80% to 85% of them singletons. The sequenced sample consisted of PBMCs. Receptor source: a boy aged 10-17 years in good health and CMV-seronegative.

The CDR3 sequence: CASRLAGTDTQYF. Here the CDR3 DNA reads TGTGCCAGCAGACTAGCCGGGACAGATACGCAGTATTTT. The rearrangement joins TRBV13 to TRBJ2-3, with D possibly being TRBD2 (6 bases). The CDR3 totals 13 residues. CDR1 and CDR2 from the germline V gene are PRHDT and FYEKMQ (reference sequence). The germline V and J ends were trimmed by 6 bases and 3 bases, with 10 bases remaining between them.

The chain recombines TRBV2 with TRBJ1-5, with a tentative D call TRBD1 (6 bases). Trimming left V 3 bases short and J 7 bases short, with 13 bases between. CDR3 length equals 14 residues. Germline CDR1 and CDR2: SNHLY and FYNNEI. The CDR3 is CASSEGDISQPQHF. CDR3 DNA sequence: TGTGCCAGCAGTGAGGGGGACATATCCCAGCCCCAGCATTTT.

This rearrangement joins TRBV9 to TRBJ1-1; D is perhaps TRBD1 (6 bases). V lost 3 bases, J lost 11 bases, and 20 bases lay in between. The CDR3 is made up of 14 amino acids. Germline lookup yields CDR1 SGDLS and CDR2 YYNGEE. The CDR3 is CASSAGRQDPGAFF. The CDR3 nucleotides are TGTGCCAGCAGCGCAGGACGACAGGACCCGGGGGCTTTCTTT.

The V gene is TRBV11-2, the J gene TRBJ2-3, with 10 bases lining up with TRBD2. Losses at the gene ends were 1 base for V and 3 bases for J; bases not matched to a gene: 7. There are 17 residues in the CDR3. Germline V gene data show CDR1 as SGHAT and CDR2 as FQNNGV. The CDR3 spells CASSLANLAGVTDTQYF. DNA of the CDR3: TGTGCCAGCAGCTTAGCGAATCTAGCGGGAGTAACAGATACGCAGTATTTT.

The CDR3 nucleotides are TGTGCCAGCAGCGGACAGAACCTCCTGAACACTGAAGCTTTCTTT. It codes for CASSGQNLLNTEAFF. The genes are TRBV9 and TRBJ1-1; TRBD1 might be the D (5 bases). In germline, CDR1 is SGDLS, CDR2 YYNGEE. Trimming left V 3 bases short and J 0 bases short, with 12 bases between. The CDR3 spans 15 residues.

This clone was seen more than once but under ten times. The chain uses TRBV2 and TRBJ1-4, with D unclear. Trimming shortened V by 7 bases and J by 4 bases, and 7 bases separated the two germline ends. There are 12 residues in the CDR3. The germline V gene encodes CDR1 SNHLY and CDR2 FYNNEI. CDR3 in amino acids: CASNSFNEKLFF. The CDR3 DNA reads TGTGCCAGCAACAGCTTTAATGAAAAACTGTTTTTT.

In its sample, this clone was seen a few times. The rearrangement links TRBV7-3 to TRBJ2-5, with 7 nucleotides matching TRBD2. V trimming: 0 bases; J trimming: 2 bases; junction bases outside the gene matches: 0. Germline values: CDR1 SGHTA, CDR2 FQGTGA. There are 14 residues in the CDR3. The CDR3 DNA reads TGTGCCAGCAGCTTAACTAGCGGGCAAGAGACCCAGTACTTC. Amino acids: CASSLTSGQETQYF.

The CDR3 DNA reads as TGTGCCAGCAGTGCCCCGAGGAGACTCTCTGGAAACACCATATATTTT. Protein sequence: CASSAPRRLSGNTIYF. The chain recombines TRBV6-1 with TRBJ1-3; no clear D gene. V was pared by 4 bases and J by 0 bases, with 13 bases between. The length of the CDR3 is 16 residues. CDR1 MNHNS and CDR2 SASEGT come from the germline V gene.

V is TRBV29-1 and J is TRBJ1-1; D unresolved. The CDR3 is 12 amino acids. V shed 3 bases and J shed 5 bases, with 10 bases lying between them. CDR1 and CDR2 from the germline V gene are SQVTM and ANQGSEA. The CDR3 protein is CSVDRRVTEAFF. DNA of the CDR3: TGCAGCGTTGACAGACGGGTAACTGAAGCTTTCTTT.

The chain combines TRBV5-4 with TRBJ1-1, with D possibly TRBD1 on 5 matching bases. Germline values: CDR1 SGHNT, CDR2 YYREEE (reference sequence). This CDR3 has 14 residues. Trimming removed 5 bases from V and 5 bases from J, with 16 bases in between. CDR3 residues: CASRRGGIGTEAFF. The CDR3 nucleotides are TGTGCCAGCAGACGGGGGGGAATCGGGACTGAAGCTTTCTTT.